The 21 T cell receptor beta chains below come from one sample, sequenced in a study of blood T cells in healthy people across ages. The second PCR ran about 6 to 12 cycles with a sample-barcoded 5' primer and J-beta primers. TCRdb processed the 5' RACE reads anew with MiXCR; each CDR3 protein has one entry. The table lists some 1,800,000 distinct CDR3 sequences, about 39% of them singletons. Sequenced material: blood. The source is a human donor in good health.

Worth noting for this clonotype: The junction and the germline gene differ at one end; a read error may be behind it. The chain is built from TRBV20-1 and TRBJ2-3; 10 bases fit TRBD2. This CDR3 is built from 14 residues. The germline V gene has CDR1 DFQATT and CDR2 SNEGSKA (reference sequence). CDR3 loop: CGARAGLAIDTQYF. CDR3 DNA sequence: TGCGGTGCTAGAGCGGGACTAGCGATAGATACGCAGTATTTT.

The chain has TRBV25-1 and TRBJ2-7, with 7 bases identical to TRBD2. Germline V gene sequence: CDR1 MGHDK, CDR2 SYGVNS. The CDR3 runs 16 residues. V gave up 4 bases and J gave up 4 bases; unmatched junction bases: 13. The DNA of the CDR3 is TGTGCCAGCAGTGGCCGAGGAGACAAGGGACTATACGAGCAGTACTTC. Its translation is CASSGRGDKGLYEQYF.

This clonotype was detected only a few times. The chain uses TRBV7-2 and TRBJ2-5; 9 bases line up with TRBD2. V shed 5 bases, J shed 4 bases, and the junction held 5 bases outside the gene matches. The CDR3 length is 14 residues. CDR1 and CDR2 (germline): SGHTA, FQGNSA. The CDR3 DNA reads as TGTGCCAGCAGCGCTAGCGGGGTACGAGAGACCCAGTACTTC. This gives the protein CASSASGVRETQYF.

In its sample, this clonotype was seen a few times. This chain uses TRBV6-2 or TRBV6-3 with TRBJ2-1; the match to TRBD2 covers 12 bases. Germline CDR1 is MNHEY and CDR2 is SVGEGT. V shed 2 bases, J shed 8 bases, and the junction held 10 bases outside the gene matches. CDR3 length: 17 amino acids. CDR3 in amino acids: CASSYVTSGGSWDEQFF. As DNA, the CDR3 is TGTGCCAGCAGTTACGTCACTAGCGGGGGGTCCTGGGATGAGCAGTTCTTC.

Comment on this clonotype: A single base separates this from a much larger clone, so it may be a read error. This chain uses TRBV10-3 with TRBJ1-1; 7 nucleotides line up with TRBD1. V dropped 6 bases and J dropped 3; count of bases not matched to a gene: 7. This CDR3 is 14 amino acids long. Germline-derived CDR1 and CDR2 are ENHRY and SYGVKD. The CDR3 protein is CAISLTGRDTEAFF. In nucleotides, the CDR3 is TGTGCCATCAGCTTGACAGGGAGGGACACTGAAGCTTTCTTT.

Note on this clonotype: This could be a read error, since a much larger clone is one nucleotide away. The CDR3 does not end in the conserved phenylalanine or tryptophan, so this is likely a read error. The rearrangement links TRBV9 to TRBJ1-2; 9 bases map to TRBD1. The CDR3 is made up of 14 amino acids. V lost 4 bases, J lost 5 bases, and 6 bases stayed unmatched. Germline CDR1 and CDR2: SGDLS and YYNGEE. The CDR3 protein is CASSITGGQYGYTC. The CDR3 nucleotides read TGTGCCAGCAGCATCACAGGGGGCCAATATGGCTACACCTGC.

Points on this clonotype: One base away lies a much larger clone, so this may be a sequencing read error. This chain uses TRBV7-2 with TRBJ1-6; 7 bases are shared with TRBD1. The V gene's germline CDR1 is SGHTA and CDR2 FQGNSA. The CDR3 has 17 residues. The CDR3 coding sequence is TGTGCCAGCAGCCCCAGGGGGGGGCCCGCAGTTAATTCACCCCGCCACTTT. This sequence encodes CASSPRGGPAVNSPRHF.

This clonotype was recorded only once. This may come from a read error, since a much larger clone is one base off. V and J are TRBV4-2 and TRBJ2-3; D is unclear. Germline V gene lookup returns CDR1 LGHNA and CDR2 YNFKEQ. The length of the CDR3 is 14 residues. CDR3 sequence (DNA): TGTGCCTGCAGCCAAGAACGCACCACAGATACGCAGTATTTT. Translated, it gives CACSQERTTDTQYF.

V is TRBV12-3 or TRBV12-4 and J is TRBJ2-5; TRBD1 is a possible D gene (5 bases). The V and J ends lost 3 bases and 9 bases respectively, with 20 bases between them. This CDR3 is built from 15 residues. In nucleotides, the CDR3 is TGTGCCAGCAGTTTCCGGCAGGGAAGCAATCAGCCCCAGTACTTC. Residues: CASSFRQGSNQPQYF.

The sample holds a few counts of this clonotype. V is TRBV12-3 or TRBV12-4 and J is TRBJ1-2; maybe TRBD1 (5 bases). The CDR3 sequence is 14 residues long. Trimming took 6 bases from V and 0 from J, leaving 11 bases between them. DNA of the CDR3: TGTGCCAGCAGCTTTAGACAGACTAACTATGGCTACACCTTC. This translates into CASSFRQTNYGYTF.

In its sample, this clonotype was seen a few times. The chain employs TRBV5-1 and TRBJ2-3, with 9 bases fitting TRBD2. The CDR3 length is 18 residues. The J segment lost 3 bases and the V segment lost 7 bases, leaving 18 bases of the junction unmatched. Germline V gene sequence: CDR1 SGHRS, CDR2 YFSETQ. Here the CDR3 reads CASRTWRGGALRTDTQYF. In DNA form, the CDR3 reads TGCGCCAGCCGTACGTGGCGCGGGGGGGCTCTGAGGACAGATACGCAGTATTTT.

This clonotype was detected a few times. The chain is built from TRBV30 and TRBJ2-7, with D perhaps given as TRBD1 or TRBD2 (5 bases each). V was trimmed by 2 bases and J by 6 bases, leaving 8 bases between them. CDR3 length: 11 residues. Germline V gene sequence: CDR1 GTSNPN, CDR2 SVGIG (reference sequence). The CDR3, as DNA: TGTGCCTGGAGTTGGGGGAGCGAGCAGTACTTC. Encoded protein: CAWSWGSEQYF.

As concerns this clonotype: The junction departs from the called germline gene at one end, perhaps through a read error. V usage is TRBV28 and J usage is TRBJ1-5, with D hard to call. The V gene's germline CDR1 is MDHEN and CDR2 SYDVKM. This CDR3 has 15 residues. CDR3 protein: CANSLIGNSNQPQHF. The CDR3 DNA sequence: TGTGCCAACAGTTTAATCGGGAATAGCAATCAGCCCCAGCATTTT.

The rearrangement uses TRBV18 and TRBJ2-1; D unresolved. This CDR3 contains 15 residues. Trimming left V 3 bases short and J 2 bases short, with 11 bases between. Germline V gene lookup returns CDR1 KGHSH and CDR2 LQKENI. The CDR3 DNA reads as TGTGCCAGCTCACCCTCGGCACGGACCTACAATGAGCAGTTCTTC. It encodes CASSPSARTYNEQFF.

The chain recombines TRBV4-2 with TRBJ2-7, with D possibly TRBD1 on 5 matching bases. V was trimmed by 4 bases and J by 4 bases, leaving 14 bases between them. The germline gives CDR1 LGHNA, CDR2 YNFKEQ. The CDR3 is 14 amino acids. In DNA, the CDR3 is TGTGCCAGCAGCCCATTGGTTGCAGGGTACGAGCAGTACTTC. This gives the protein CASSPLVAGYEQYF.

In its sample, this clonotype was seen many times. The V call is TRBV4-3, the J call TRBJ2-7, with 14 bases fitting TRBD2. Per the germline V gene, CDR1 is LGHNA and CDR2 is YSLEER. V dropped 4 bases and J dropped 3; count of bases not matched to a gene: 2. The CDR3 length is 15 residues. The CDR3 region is CASSPGTSGGYEQYF. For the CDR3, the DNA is TGCGCCAGCAGCCCGGGGACTAGCGGGGGCTACGAGCAGTACTTC.

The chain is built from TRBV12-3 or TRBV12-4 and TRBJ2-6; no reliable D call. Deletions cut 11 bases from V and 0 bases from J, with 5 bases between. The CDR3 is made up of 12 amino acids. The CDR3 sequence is CAVGSGANVLTF. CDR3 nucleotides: TGTGCCGTTGGCTCTGGGGCCAACGTCCTGACTTTC.

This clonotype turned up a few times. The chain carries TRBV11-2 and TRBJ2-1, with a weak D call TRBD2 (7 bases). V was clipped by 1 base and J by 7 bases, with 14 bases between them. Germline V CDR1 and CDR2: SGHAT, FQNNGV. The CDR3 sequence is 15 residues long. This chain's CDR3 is CASSLGRGARNEQFF. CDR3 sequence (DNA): TGTGCCAGCAGCTTAGGTCGGGGGGCCCGGAATGAGCAGTTCTTC.

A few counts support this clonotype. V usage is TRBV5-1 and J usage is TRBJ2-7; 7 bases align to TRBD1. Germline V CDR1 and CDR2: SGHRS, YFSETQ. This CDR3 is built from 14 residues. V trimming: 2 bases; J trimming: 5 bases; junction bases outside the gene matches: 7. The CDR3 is CASSFRQGDDEQYF. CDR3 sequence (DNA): TGCGCCAGCAGCTTCCGACAGGGCGACGACGAGCAGTACTTC.

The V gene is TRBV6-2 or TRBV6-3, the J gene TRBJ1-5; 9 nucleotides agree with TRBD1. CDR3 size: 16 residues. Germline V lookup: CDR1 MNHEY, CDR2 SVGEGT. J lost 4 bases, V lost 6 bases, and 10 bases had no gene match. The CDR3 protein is CASSSGQGLTNQPQHF. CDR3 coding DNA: TGTGCCAGCAGCTCTGGACAGGGGCTAACTAATCAGCCCCAGCATTTT.

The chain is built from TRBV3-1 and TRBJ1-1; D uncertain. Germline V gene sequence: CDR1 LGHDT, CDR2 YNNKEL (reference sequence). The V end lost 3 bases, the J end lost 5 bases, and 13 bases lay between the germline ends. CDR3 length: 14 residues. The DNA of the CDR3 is TGTGCCAGCAGCCACCAAAACCTAAAGACTGAAGCTTTCTTT. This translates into CASSHQNLKTEAFF.